One and the same sample provided the 22 T cell receptor beta chains below, sequenced in a study of graft-versus-host responses after intestinal transplantation. The protocol was immunoSEQ multiplex PCR, while the TCRdb copy is restricted to in-frame clones and leaves out a portion. The sample lists about 120,000 clones; over 80% were seen once. Their cognate antigens are unknown. The sequencing used unstimulated CD4+ T cells sorted from spleen or lymph node cells, collected before intestinal transplant. Receptor source: a human donor who received an intestinal transplant.

The table lists this clone with a few counts. This chain joins TRBV18 and TRBJ2-7; tentative D call: TRBD2 (5 bases). V was trimmed by 3 bases and J by 1 base, leaving 10 bases between them. The germline CDR1 and CDR2 sequences are KGHSH and LQKENI. The CDR3 contains 14 residues. The CDR3 nucleotides read TGTGCCAGCTCACCGGGAGAAGGGTCCTACGAGCAGTACTTC. Its translation is CASSPGEGSYEQYF.

The genes are TRBV6-6 and TRBJ1-5; D gene uncertain. The germline V gene has CDR1 MNHNY and CDR2 SVGAGI (reference sequence). This CDR3 has 14 residues. V lost 4 bases and J lost 4, with 11 bases in between. CDR3 coding DNA: TGTGCCAGCAGTTCACCAAGATCGAATCAGCCCCAGCATTTT. Its translation is CASSSPRSNQPQHF.

This clone was found a few times. The genes are TRBV12-5 and TRBJ2-7; D uncertain. CDR1 LGHNT and CDR2 FRNRAP come from the germline V gene. Trimming left V 4 bases short and J 1 base short, with 5 bases between. This CDR3 is 12 amino acids long. CDR3 loop: CASGSVSYEQYF. The CDR3 DNA reads as TGTGCTAGTGGTTCGGTATCCTACGAGCAGTACTTC.

This chain links TRBV18 with TRBJ2-3, with D perhaps matching TRBD1 or TRBD2 (6 bases each). The CDR3 consists of 14 residues. The V gene's germline CDR1 is KGHSH and CDR2 LQKENI. The germline V and J ends were trimmed by 2 bases and 10 bases, with 16 bases remaining between them. Written as DNA, the CDR3 is TGTGCCAGCTCACCATCGGATGGAGGGGGGTCGCAGTATTTT. This translates into CASSPSDGGGSQYF. The whole variable domain, remainder taken from reference TRBV18 and TRBJ2-3, is NAGVMQNPRHLVRRRGQEARLRCSPMKGHSHVYWYRQLPEEGLKFMVYLQKENIIDESGMPKERFSAEFPKEGPSILRIQQVVRGDSAAYFCASSPSDGGGSQYFGPGTRLTVL.

The chain employs TRBV5-1 and TRBJ2-2; 11 nucleotides line up with TRBD2. Germline V gives CDR1 SGHRS, CDR2 YFSETQ. Germline trimming cut 4 bases from V and 8 bases from J; bases unmatched to any gene: 13. This CDR3 region has 17 residues. CDR3 DNA: TGCGCCAGCAGCCCAGGATCCGGGACTAGCGGAGGAGGGGAGCTGTTTTTT. Translating it yields CASSPGSGTSGGGELFF.

This clone was observed once. The sample holds other DNA sequences that translate to the same CDR3. The chain recombines TRBV30 with TRBJ1-5; D unclear. Germline lookup yields CDR1 GTSNPN and CDR2 SVGIG (reference sequence). This CDR3 comprises 13 residues. V was clipped by 3 bases and J by 2 bases, with 8 bases between them. CDR3 in DNA: TGTGCCTGGAGCGGCGGGGGCAATCAGCCCCAGCATTTT. This gives the protein CAWSGGGNQPQHF. Filled out from reference TRBV30 and TRBJ1-5, the complete variable domain reads SQTIHQWPATLVQPVGSPLSLECTVEGTSNPNLYWYRQAAGRGLQLLFYSVGIGQISSEVPQNLSASRPQDRQFILSSKKLLLSDSGFYLCAWSGGGNQPQHFGDGTRLSIL.

The genes are TRBV6-5 and TRBJ2-7; D possibly corresponds to TRBD2 (5 bases). V was shortened by 5 bases and J by 10 bases, with 15 bases between the two germline ends. CDR3 length: 12 residues. Germline loops: CDR1 MNHEY, CDR2 SVGAGI. The CDR3 DNA sequence: TGTGCCAGCAGTGAAGTGGTAGCGTCCCAGTACTTC. Translation: CASSEVVASQYF.

The chain employs TRBV27 and TRBJ1-5, with 7 bases matching TRBD1. Germline V gene lookup returns CDR1 MNHEY and CDR2 SMNVEV (reference sequence). The length of the CDR3 is 16 residues. J was trimmed by 2 bases and V by 2 bases; bases with no gene match: 6. CDR3 nucleotides: TGTGCCAGCAGTTTAAGGGGGCCTGTGGGCAATCAGCCCCAGCATTTT. Translating gives CASSLRGPVGNQPQHF.

The V gene is TRBV5-6, the J gene TRBJ2-5; D possibly uses TRBD1 or TRBD2 (6 bases each). The CDR3 is 17 residues long. Trimming removed 0 bases from V and 5 bases from J, with 20 bases in between. Germline values: CDR1 SGHDT, CDR2 YYEEEE. CDR3 DNA sequence: TGTGCCAGCAGCTTGGCGGCGGGACACCCCGCCGGGGAGACCCAGTACTTC. Its protein product is CASSLAAGHPAGETQYF.

The chain recombines TRBV6-1 with TRBJ2-1, with 10 bases fitting TRBD1. CDR1 is MNHNS and CDR2 is SASEGT in the germline V gene. The V and J ends lost 6 bases and 7 bases, in that order; junction bases with no gene match: 9. The length of the CDR3 is 15 residues. CDR3 sequence reads: CASRSDRGVGNEQFF. In nucleotides, the CDR3 is TGTGCCAGCAGGTCGGACAGGGGGGTGGGAAATGAGCAGTTCTTC.

The chain combines TRBV7-9 with TRBJ2-5; 7 positions match TRBD2. Germline CDR1 reads SEHNR; CDR2 reads FQNEAQ (reference sequence). The CDR3 extends over 14 amino acids. The trim removed 1 base at V and 3 bases at J, leaving 2 bases unmatched. The DNA for the CDR3 is TGTGCCAGCAGCTTAGGGGCGGGAGAAGAGACCCAGTACTTC. It encodes CASSLGAGEETQYF.

The chain couples TRBV6-5 to TRBJ2-7; 12 nucleotides align to TRBD2. The J segment lost 7 bases and the V segment lost 5 bases, leaving 9 bases of the junction unmatched. The CDR3 is made up of 15 amino acids. The germline V gene encodes CDR1 MNHEY and CDR2 SVGAGI. CDR3 nucleotide sequence: TGTGCCAGCAGTCCCCTAGCGGGAGGGGATTGGGAGCAGTACTTC. Translating it yields CASSPLAGGDWEQYF.

This clone was detected once. V is TRBV28 and J is TRBJ2-3; D uncertain. V dropped 3 bases and J dropped 4 bases, with 11 bases sitting between them. CDR3 length: 14 amino acids. Germline loops: CDR1 MDHEN, CDR2 SYDVKM. The CDR3 coding sequence is TGTGCCAGCAGTTTTTTCGTGGGCCCAGATACGCAGTATTTT. Translating it yields CASSFFVGPDTQYF.

This chain connects TRBV5-5 to TRBJ2-1, with TRBD1 matching over 8 bases. This CDR3 is 15 amino acids long. Germline CDR1 SGHKS, CDR2 YYEKEE (reference sequence). Trimming took 4 bases from V and 2 from J; bases not matched to a gene: 5. The CDR3 spells CASSPTGEAYNEQFF. CDR3 nucleotide sequence: TGTGCCAGCAGCCCGACAGGGGAAGCCTACAATGAGCAGTTCTTC.

In this sample, this clone turned up once. The chain links TRBV7-6 to TRBJ1-1; D is unresolved. Per germline, CDR1 SGHVS and CDR2 FNYEAQ. The CDR3 consists of 15 residues. V lost 5 bases, J lost 5 bases, and 18 bases lay in between. The CDR3 here is CASSPSGFGTTEAFF. The DNA for the CDR3 is TGTGCCAGCAGCCCCTCGGGATTCGGAACGACTGAAGCTTTCTTT.

For this clone: An end of the junction differs from the germline gene, which may be a read error. The chain uses TRBV7-7 and TRBJ2-2; 7 positions agree with TRBD2. The germline CDR1 and CDR2 sequences are SSHAT and FNYEAQ (reference sequence). CDR3 size: 16 residues. The CDR3 region is CASSLGREREAGELFF. CDR3 sequence (DNA): TGTGCTAGCAGCTTGGGGCGGGAGAGGGAGGCCGGGGAGCTGTTTTTT.

This clone was observed a single time. The gene calls are TRBV19 and TRBJ2-7, with D unclear. CDR1 and CDR2 (germline): LNHDA, SQIVND (reference sequence). V dropped 5 bases and J dropped 4 bases, with 21 bases sitting between them. The CDR3 runs to 16 residues. The DNA for the CDR3 is TGTGCCAGTAGTTCTCAGCCCAGCAAAATACTTTACGAGCAGTACTTC. Its protein product is CASSSQPSKILYEQYF.

The chain carries TRBV5-1 and TRBJ1-1; maybe TRBD1 (6 bases). Germline V gene sequence: CDR1 SGHRS, CDR2 YFSETQ. CDR3 length: 14 residues. Trimming removed 2 bases at V and 5 bases at J, with 13 bases between. The CDR3 DNA reads as TGCGCCAGCAGCTTCCCCGGGACACAGACTGAAGCTTTCTTT. Translated, it gives CASSFPGTQTEAFF.

The chain recombines TRBV2 with TRBJ1-5, with 12 nucleotides matching TRBD1. This CDR3 is 15 amino acids long. CDR1 is SNHLY, CDR2 FYNNEI, per germline. Trimming at V came to 9 bases and at J to 5 bases, leaving 8 bases not matched to a gene. CDR3 sequence (DNA): TGTGCCAGTGCCGCCGGGACAGGGGGCTATCAGCCCCAGCATTTT. Translated: CASAAGTGGYQPQHF.

The genes are TRBV6-1 and TRBJ1-2, with D unclear. V was cut by 10 bases and J by 1 base, with 13 bases left in between. The CDR3 is made up of 13 amino acids. Germline CDR1 and CDR2: MNHNS and SASEGT. This CDR3 reads CATGRQSNYGYTF. The CDR3 DNA sequence: TGTGCCACCGGCCGGCAAAGTAACTATGGCTACACCTTC.

The gene calls are TRBV5-1 and TRBJ1-1; D gene uncertain. The germline V gene encodes CDR1 SGHRS and CDR2 YFSETQ. Trimming left V 2 bases short and J 4 bases short, with 12 bases between. The CDR3 covers 14 residues. The CDR3 bases are TGCGCCAGCAGCTTATACAGTTCGGGCACTGAAGCTTTCTTT. It translates to CASSLYSSGTEAFF.

The genes are TRBV5-5 and TRBJ2-3; 8 bases map to TRBD1. There are 16 residues in the CDR3. Germline V gene sequence: CDR1 SGHKS, CDR2 YYEKEE (reference sequence). V gave up 4 bases and J gave up 6 bases; unmatched junction bases: 13. The CDR3 region is CASSVPDREFADTQYF. As DNA, the CDR3 is TGTGCCAGCAGCGTTCCGGACAGGGAGTTTGCGGATACGCAGTATTTT.